The entry below gives a single TCR beta chain sequence along with its context. These data belong to a study of cytomegalovirus exposure and HLA in healthy donors. The PCR made use of 60 Vbeta and 13 Jbeta primers. Sequencing was performed with immunoSEQ multiplex PCR; in TCRdb, only in-frame clones are kept and a portion is missing. Among approximately 160,000 clones listed, 68% were seen once. This TCR derives from a woman aged 40 to 55 in good health and CMV-seropositive. Sequenced input: PBMCs.

The CDR3 region is CASRQGRMNTEAFF. CDR3 nucleotide sequence: TGTGCCAGTAGACAAGGGAGGATGAACACTGAAGCTTTCTTT. The rearrangement links TRBV19 to TRBJ1-1, with unresolved D. CDR1 and CDR2 (germline): LNHDA, SQIVND (reference sequence). The CDR3 is 14 residues long. The V gene lost 6 bases and the J gene lost 0 bases, with 11 bases spanning the gap.